This T cell receptor beta chain was sequenced in a study of blood T cell repertoires in COVID-19. Authors' processing steps: Researchers report that nucleated cell counts were estimated from reference gene primer amplification. Only in-frame clones appear in the TCRdb table, and some are missing; sequencing was by immunoSEQ multiplex PCR. D and trimming come from the DNA, and the V and J calls and clone size come from that table. The repertoire holds 240,000 or so clones, more than 85% seen once, with more than 6.5% in the top ten. Germline V CDR1 and CDR2: SEHNR, FQNEAQ (reference sequence). Trimming left V 5 bases short and J 3 bases short, with 12 bases between. This CDR3 has 14 amino acids.

The V gene is TRBV7-9, the J gene TRBJ2-3, with D hard to call. The source is a woman aged 65 to 85 with active or convalescent COVID-19. Source material: peripheral blood. CDR3 nucleotide sequence: TGTGCCAGCAGCCCTGCGTCCCAAACAGATACGCAGTATTTT. Translating gives CASSPASQTDTQYF.